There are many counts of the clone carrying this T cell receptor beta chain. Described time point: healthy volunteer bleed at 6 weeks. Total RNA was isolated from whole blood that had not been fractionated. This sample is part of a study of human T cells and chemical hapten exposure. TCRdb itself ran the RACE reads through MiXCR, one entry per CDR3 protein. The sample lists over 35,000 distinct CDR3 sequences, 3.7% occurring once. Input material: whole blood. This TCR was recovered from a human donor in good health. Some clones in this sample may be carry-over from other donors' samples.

CDR3 DNA: TGCAGTGCTAGAGGAGTTACTCGATATCAGCCCCAGCATTTT. It codes for CSARGVTRYQPQHF. This rearrangement joins TRBV20-1 to TRBJ1-5; D gene unclear. Germline V CDR1 and CDR2: DFQATT, SNEGSKA (reference sequence). Trimming stripped 1 base from V and 5 bases from J, with 12 bases between. The CDR3 loop spans 14 amino acids.